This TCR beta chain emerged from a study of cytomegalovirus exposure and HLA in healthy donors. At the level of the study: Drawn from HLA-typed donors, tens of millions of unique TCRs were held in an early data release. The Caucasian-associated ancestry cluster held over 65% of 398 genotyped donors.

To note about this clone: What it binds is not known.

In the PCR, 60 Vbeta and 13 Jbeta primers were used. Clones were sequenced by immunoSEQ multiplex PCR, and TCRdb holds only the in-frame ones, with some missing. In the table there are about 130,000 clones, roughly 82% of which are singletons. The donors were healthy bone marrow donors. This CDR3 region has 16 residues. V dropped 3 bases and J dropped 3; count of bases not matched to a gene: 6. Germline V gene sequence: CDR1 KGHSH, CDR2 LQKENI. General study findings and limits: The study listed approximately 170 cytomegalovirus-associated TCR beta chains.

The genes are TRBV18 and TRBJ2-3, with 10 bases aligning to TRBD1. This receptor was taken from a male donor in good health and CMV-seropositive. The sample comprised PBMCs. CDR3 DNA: TGTGCCAGCTCACCTCGGGGACAGGGGAGGACAGATACGCAGTATTTT. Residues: CASSPRGQGRTDTQYF.